This T cell receptor (beta chain) comes out of a study of T cells in Graves' hyperthyroidism and ophthalmopathy. Regarding the study as a whole: Median prediction lead before ophthalmopathy onset was around 7 months with the model. From stable hyperthyroidism, ophthalmopathy was separated by a 13 V-J model.

Germline trimming cut 4 bases from V and 3 bases from J; bases unmatched to any gene: 8. The CDR3 loop spans 15 amino acids. CDR1 and CDR2 (germline): SGHNT, YYREEE (reference sequence). On this clonotype itself: Its target is not known.

Amplification of TCR beta CDR3 regions was performed using RNA transcripts as template. HTBI primers were employed in a first-round RT-PCR of the TCR CDR3. TCRdb ran MiXCR on the multiplex PCR reads and lists one entry per CDR3 protein. This table has about 210,000 distinct CDR3 sequences, roughly a sixth appearing once. This receptor was identified in a man aged 50 to 59 with Graves' hyperthyroidism. The chain is built from TRBV5-4 and TRBJ2-7; 9 nucleotides align to TRBD1. Sequenced input: blood. This chain's CDR3 is CASSDRTGEGYEQYF. The DNA of the CDR3 is TGTGCCAGCAGCGACAGGACAGGGGAGGGCTACGAGCAGTACTTC.